These 19 T cell receptor beta chains share one sample of origin, sequenced in a study of CD8 T cells in Susac syndrome (dated by TCRdb to between 2017 and 2020). Libraries were made using the immunoSEQ multiplex PCR assay. RNA was extracted using the RNeasy kit, and about 0.5 to 1 microgram was reverse transcribed with random hexamers. TCRdb itself trimmed the public reads at Q25 with fastp, ran MiXCR and retained productive beta chains. One record per CDR3 amino acid sequence lists the most common genes and DNA. The sample table lists fewer than 200,000 distinct CDR3 sequences, approximately 94% of them with a count of one. Roughly 0.096% of the sample is in the top ten clones. The sample comprised CD4+ T cells from PBMCs. The receptor source for this set is a human donor in good health.

This chain connects TRBV29-1 to TRBJ1-1; TRBD1 agrees at 9 bases. Germline values: CDR1 SQVTM, CDR2 ANQGSEA. The CDR3 contains 14 residues. V dropped 3 bases and J dropped 4; count of bases not matched to a gene: 6. Here the CDR3 DNA reads TGCAGCGTTGAGGAGGACAGGGGAGGCACTGAAGCTTTCTTT. This codes for CSVEEDRGGTEAFF. Supplemented by reference TRBV29-1 and TRBJ1-1, the full variable domain reads SAVISQKPSRDICQRGTSLTIQCQVDSQVTMMFWYRQQPGQSLTLIATANQGSEATYESGFVIDKFPISRPNLTFSTLTVSNMSPEDSSIYLCSVEEDRGGTEAFFGQGTRLTVV.

This rearrangement joins TRBV4-1 to TRBJ1-1; D is unclear. Trimming took off 0 bases at V and 0 bases at J, with 11 bases between the two ends. CDR1 MGHRA and CDR2 YSYEKL come from the germline V gene. This CDR3 comprises 16 residues. The DNA of the CDR3 is TGCGCCAGCAGCCAAGAGGGGTTCGGAATGAACACTGAAGCTTTCTTT. It is translated as CASSQEGFGMNTEAFF.

The CDR3 loop reads CASSQDSSKSPLHF. CDR3 DNA sequence: TGTGCCAGCAGCCAAGATTCAAGCAAATCACCCCTCCACTTT. The chain carries TRBV3-1 and TRBJ1-6, with no clear D. The V end was cut by 0 bases, the J end by 10 bases, with 10 bases between. The germline V gene encodes CDR1 LGHDT and CDR2 YNNKEL (reference sequence). The CDR3 loop spans 14 amino acids.

This chain uses TRBV29-1 with TRBJ2-6; no firm D call. V lost 3 bases, J lost 2 bases, and 2 bases lay in between. The CDR3 consists of 12 residues. CDR1 is SQVTM and CDR2 is ANQGSEA in the germline V gene. Here the CDR3 reads CSVDAGANVLTF. The CDR3 coding sequence is TGCAGCGTTGACGCTGGGGCCAACGTCCTGACTTTC.

The gene calls are TRBV3-1 and TRBJ1-2; 9 nucleotides line up with TRBD1. This CDR3 region has 14 residues. Germline-derived CDR1 and CDR2 are LGHDT and YNNKEL (reference sequence). Unmatched junction bases numbered 6, after V lost 4 bases and J lost 6 bases. The CDR3 loop reads CASSRGQGFNGYTF. CDR3 coding DNA: TGTGCCAGCAGCCGAGGACAGGGGTTTAATGGCTACACCTTC. Together with reference TRBV3-1 and TRBJ1-2, the CDR3 gives the full variable domain: DTAVSQTPKYLVTQMGNDKSIKCEQNLGHDTMYWYKQDSKKFLKIMFSYNNKELIINETVPNRFSPKSPDKAHLNLHINSLELGDSAVYFCASSRGQGFNGYTFGSGTRLTVV.

The chain links TRBV7-8 to TRBJ1-1; D gene ambiguous. With 4 bases removed from V and 0 bases from J, the gap between germline ends came to 3 bases. This CDR3 has 12 residues. Germline CDR1 SGHVS, CDR2 FQNEAQ. The CDR3 protein is CASSYMNTEAFF. CDR3 nucleotides: TGTGCCAGCAGCTATATGAACACTGAAGCTTTCTTT.

This chain joins TRBV19 and TRBJ2-1, with TRBD2 identical over 11 bases. This CDR3 region has 16 residues. Germline V gives CDR1 LNHDA, CDR2 SQIVND (reference sequence). The V and J ends lost 3 bases and 6 bases, in that order; junction bases with no gene match: 7. CDR3 region: CASSILTSGALNEQFF. CDR3 nucleotides: TGTGCCAGTAGTATTCTGACTAGCGGGGCCCTCAATGAGCAGTTCTTC.

CDR3 DNA: TGTGCCAGTTCCCTCAGGAGGCGGGGGTTACAAGAGACCCAGTACTTC. This translates into CASSLRRRGLQETQYF. The rearrangement links TRBV2 to TRBJ2-5; 7 positions agree with TRBD2. The V and J ends lost 9 bases and 2 bases, in that order; junction bases with no gene match: 15. This CDR3 is built from 16 residues. The germline V gene encodes CDR1 SNHLY and CDR2 FYNNEI.

This chain uses TRBV20-1 with TRBJ1-1, with D possibly TRBD1 on 6 matching bases. The V end lost 5 bases, the J end lost 3 bases, and 13 bases lay between the germline ends. Germline V CDR1 and CDR2: DFQATT, SNEGSKA (reference sequence). The CDR3 has 13 amino acids. The CDR3 is CSAGDRTYTEAFF. The CDR3 DNA is TGCAGTGCTGGCGACAGGACCTACACTGAAGCTTTCTTT.

The gene calls are TRBV3-1 and TRBJ2-5; 11 bases match TRBD2. After removal of 3 bases from V and 4 bases from J, the junction contained 10 bases not matched to a gene. CDR1 and CDR2 from the germline V gene are LGHDT and YNNKEL (reference sequence). The CDR3 loop spans 17 amino acids. DNA for the CDR3: TGTGCCAGCAGCCAGGGGAGGACTAGCGGGTGGGGAGAGACCCAGTACTTC. It translates to CASSQGRTSGWGETQYF.

CDR3 sequence (DNA): TGTGCCACTGCGACAGGGGGGAATTCACCCCTCCACTTT. It specifies CATATGGNSPLHF. The rearrangement uses TRBV19 and TRBJ1-6; 9 bases line up with TRBD1. CDR3 length: 13 amino acids. V shed 10 bases, J shed 7 bases, and the junction held 5 bases outside the gene matches. Germline V CDR1 and CDR2: LNHDA, SQIVND (reference sequence).

The V call is TRBV20-1, the J call TRBJ2-7, with 10 bases that match TRBD2. The CDR3 is 16 residues long. V shed 4 bases, J shed 3 bases, and the junction held 12 bases outside the gene matches. Germline lookup yields CDR1 DFQATT and CDR2 SNEGSKA (reference sequence). CDR3 sequence reads: CSATPRLAGANYEQYF. CDR3 in DNA: TGCAGTGCTACCCCCCGGCTAGCGGGGGCCAACTACGAGCAGTACTTC.

This sequence joins TRBV7-2 and TRBJ1-2; no definite D call. With 10 bases removed from V and 4 bases from J, the gap between germline ends came to 13 bases. The CDR3 consists of 12 residues. The germline gives CDR1 SGHTA, CDR2 FQGNSA. The CDR3 nucleotides read TGTGCCACCCCTCGGGCGAGCTATGGCTACACCTTC. Translation: CATPRASYGYTF.

The CDR3 sequence is CASSSFSVTGELFF. The CDR3, as DNA: TGTGCCAGCAGCTCCTTCTCCGTCACCGGGGAGCTGTTTTTT. The chain links TRBV7-2 to TRBJ2-2, with no clear D. Germline V gene data show CDR1 as SGHTA and CDR2 as FQGNSA. The CDR3 covers 14 residues. V was shortened by 4 bases and J by 4 bases, with 10 bases between the two germline ends.

The chain carries TRBV7-9 and TRBJ2-2, with D possibly TRBD2 on 7 matching bases. CDR1 is SEHNR and CDR2 is FQNEAQ in the germline V gene (reference sequence). V lost 11 bases and J lost 0, with 16 bases in between. The CDR3 totals 15 residues. DNA for the CDR3: TGTGCCGGGGGGGCGAGGGCCGCGAACACCGGGGAGCTGTTTTTT. As protein: CAGGARAANTGELFF.

V gene TRBV29-1 combines with J gene TRBJ1-5; perhaps TRBD1 as D (5 bases). With 4 bases removed from V and 4 bases from J, the gap between germline ends came to 11 bases. In germline, CDR1 is SQVTM, CDR2 ANQGSEA. The CDR3 totals 13 residues. The CDR3 DNA follows: TGCAGCGTTGCGGGCAGGGCGAATCAGCCCCAGCATTTT. Translating it yields CSVAGRANQPQHF. The variable domain in full, with the rest retrieved from reference TRBV29-1 and TRBJ1-5, is SAVISQKPSRDICQRGTSLTIQCQVDSQVTMMFWYRQQPGQSLTLIATANQGSEATYESGFVIDKFPISRPNLTFSTLTVSNMSPEDSSIYLCSVAGRANQPQHFGDGTRLSIL.

J is TRBJ2-5 and V is TRBV5-1, with TRBD1 identical over 8 bases. The V segment lost 4 bases and the J segment 5 bases; nucleotides outside the gene matches: 7. Germline V lookup: CDR1 SGHRS, CDR2 YFSETQ. CDR3 length equals 14 residues. CDR3 region: CASSEGQVGETQYF. CDR3 nucleotides: TGCGCCAGCAGCGAGGGACAGGTGGGGGAGACCCAGTACTTC.

The rearrangement links TRBV2 to TRBJ2-7; no definite D call. In germline, CDR1 is SNHLY, CDR2 FYNNEI. Trimming cost V 1 base and J 3 bases, with 7 bases left between them. This CDR3 has 13 residues. CDR3 nucleotide sequence: TGTGCCAGCAGTGAAGGGCTGAGCTACGAGCAGTACGTC. The encoded protein is CASSEGLSYEQYV.

CDR3 residues: CASRPPAGGVTDTQYF. CDR3 in DNA: TGTGCCAGCAGACCTCCAGCGGGGGGCGTCACAGATACGCAGTATTTT. The chain links TRBV6-6 to TRBJ2-3, with 9 positions matching TRBD2. The CDR3 runs 16 residues. Germline CDR1 MNHNY, CDR2 SVGAGI (reference sequence). J was trimmed by 2 bases and V by 6 bases; bases with no gene match: 9.